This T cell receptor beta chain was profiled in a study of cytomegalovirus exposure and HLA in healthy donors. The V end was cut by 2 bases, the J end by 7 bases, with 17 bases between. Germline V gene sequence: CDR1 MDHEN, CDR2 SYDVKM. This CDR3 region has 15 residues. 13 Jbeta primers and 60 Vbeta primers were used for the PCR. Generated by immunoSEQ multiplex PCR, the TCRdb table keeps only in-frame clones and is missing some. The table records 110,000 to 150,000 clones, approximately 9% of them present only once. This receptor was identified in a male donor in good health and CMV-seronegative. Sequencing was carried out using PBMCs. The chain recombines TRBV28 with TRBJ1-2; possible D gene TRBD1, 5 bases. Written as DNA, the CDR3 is TGTGCCAGCAGTTTACGTCCGGGGGTTGGGGGTGGCTACACCTTC. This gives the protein CASSLRPGVGGGYTF.